The next 2 T cell receptor beta chains were all read from a single sample in a study of HIV-infected children after antiretroviral therapy interruption. Treatment meaning: PENTA 11 planned treatment interruption arm or continuous ART arm. Unique molecular identifiers were included in an RNA-based 3' RACE TCR library. TCRdb re-called the 3' RACE reads with MiXCR, one entry per CDR3 protein. This table has about 50,000 distinct CDR3 sequences, about 4.3% appearing once. Specimen: CD45RA+ CD4+ T cells from PBMCs, pooled from several time points, collected from a donor given antiretroviral therapy, either interrupted or continuous. Stated subset: naive CD4+ CD45RA+ CD45RO- T cells. The receptors come from a pool of human donors with HIV.

This clonotype was detected many times. The J gene is TRBJ2-3, the V gene TRBV3-1; 7 bases agree with TRBD2. Germline lookup yields CDR1 LGHDT and CDR2 YNNKEL (reference sequence). V gave up 5 bases and J gave up 2 bases; unmatched junction bases: 10. CDR3 length: 16 residues. CDR3 residues: CASSLHRDYPTDTQYF. CDR3 in DNA: TGTGCCAGCAGCTTACACCGGGACTACCCCACAGATACGCAGTATTTT.

This clonotype was counted at least ten times. The chain employs TRBV12-3 or TRBV12-4 and TRBJ2-3; 8 nucleotides match TRBD2. With V trimmed by 7 bases and J by 1 base, 10 bases remained unmatched. The CDR3 is made up of 16 amino acids. CDR3 nucleotides: TGTGCCAGCACCGAGGAGCGAGCGGGGGGCACAGATACGCAGTATTTT. Translated, it gives CASTEERAGGTDTQYF.